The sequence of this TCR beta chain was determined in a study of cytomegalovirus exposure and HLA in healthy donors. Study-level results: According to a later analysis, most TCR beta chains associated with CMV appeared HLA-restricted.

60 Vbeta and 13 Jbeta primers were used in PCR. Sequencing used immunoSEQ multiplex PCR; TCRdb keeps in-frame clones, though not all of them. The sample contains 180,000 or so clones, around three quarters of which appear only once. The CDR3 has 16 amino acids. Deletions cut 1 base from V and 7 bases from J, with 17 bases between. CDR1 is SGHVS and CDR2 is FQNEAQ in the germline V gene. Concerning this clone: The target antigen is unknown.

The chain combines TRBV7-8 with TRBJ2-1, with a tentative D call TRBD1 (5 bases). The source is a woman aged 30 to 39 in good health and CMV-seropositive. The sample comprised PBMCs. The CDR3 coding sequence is TGTGCCAGCAGCTTAGTTGCGACAGCTTTCCGTAATGAGCAGTTCTTC. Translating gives CASSLVATAFRNEQFF.